This passage covers 4 T cell receptor beta chains from one sample sequenced in a study of CD8 T cells in ankylosing spondylitis. In TCRdb, the 5' RACE reads were re-called with MiXCR into one record per CDR3 protein. The sample has roughly 160,000 distinct CDR3 sequences, 9.8% seen once. Source material: blood, either unsorted or a sorted T cell fraction (not recorded which). Source of these receptors: a female donor with ankylosing spondylitis or in good health (not recorded which).

This clonotype was counted between two and nine times. The genes are TRBV19 and TRBJ2-1; 10 bases line up with TRBD1. The CDR3 consists of 15 residues. Germline assignment: CDR1 LNHDA and CDR2 SQIVND (reference sequence). Trimming took 10 bases from V and 2 from J; bases not matched to a gene: 8. The CDR3 here is CATTGGTGAYNEQFF. In DNA, the CDR3 is TGTGCCACAACGGGCGGGACAGGGGCCTACAATGAGCAGTTCTTC. Based on the CDR3 plus reference TRBV19 and TRBJ2-1, the full variable domain is DGGITQSPKYLFRKEGQNVTLSCEQNLNHDAMYWYRQDPGQGLRLIYYSQIVNDFQKGDIAEGYSVSREKKESFPLTVTSAQKNPTAFYLCATTGGTGAYNEQFFGPGTRLTVL.

The sample holds a few counts of this clonotype. The chain carries TRBV11-2 and TRBJ1-6; D is unresolved. Looked up from germline, CDR1 is SGHAT and CDR2 is FQNNGV. This CDR3 spans 14 amino acids. V was clipped by 5 bases and J by 2 bases, with 7 bases between them. The chain's CDR3 is CASSVFPYNSPLHF. In nucleotides, the CDR3 is TGTGCCAGCAGCGTTTTCCCCTATAATTCACCCCTCCACTTT.

This clonotype has a count of ten or more. The V gene is TRBV10-3, the J gene TRBJ2-7; D possibly corresponds to TRBD2 (6 bases). This CDR3 is built from 15 residues. Deletions cut 0 bases from V and 3 bases from J, with 12 bases between. Germline V CDR1 and CDR2: ENHRY, SYGVKD. Here the CDR3 reads CAISESVAGGYEQYF. The DNA for the CDR3 is TGTGCCATCAGTGAGTCAGTAGCCGGGGGCTACGAGCAGTACTTC.

This clonotype was counted a few times. The chain uses TRBV7-2 and TRBJ2-1, with unresolved D. Trimming removed 5 bases from V and 6 bases from J, with 11 bases in between. There are 13 residues in the CDR3. The germline V gene has CDR1 SGHTA and CDR2 FQGNSA. The CDR3 DNA is TGTGCCAGCAGCCCCGGGCCCTCCAATGAGCAGTTCTTC. It is translated as CASSPGPSNEQFF.